This T cell receptor (beta chain) was identified in a study of blood T cells in healthy people across ages. A second about 6 to 12 cycle PCR used barcoded and J-beta primers. Using its own MiXCR run on the 5' RACE reads, TCRdb lists one record per CDR3 protein. The profile shows nearly 1 million distinct CDR3 sequences, roughly 51% of them singletons. There are a few counts of this clonotype. The CDR3 covers 15 residues. V trimming: 2 bases; J trimming: 9 bases; junction bases outside the gene matches: 16. Germline CDR1 DFQATT, CDR2 SNEGSKA (reference sequence). The TCR comes from an older woman in good health. This sequence joins TRBV20-1 and TRBJ2-7, with TRBD2 matching 7 bases. Sequenced sample: blood. In nucleotides, the CDR3 is TGCAGTGCTAGACAAAGACGGGACTACCATGGGGGGCAGTACTTC. Its protein is CSARQRRDYHGGQYF.